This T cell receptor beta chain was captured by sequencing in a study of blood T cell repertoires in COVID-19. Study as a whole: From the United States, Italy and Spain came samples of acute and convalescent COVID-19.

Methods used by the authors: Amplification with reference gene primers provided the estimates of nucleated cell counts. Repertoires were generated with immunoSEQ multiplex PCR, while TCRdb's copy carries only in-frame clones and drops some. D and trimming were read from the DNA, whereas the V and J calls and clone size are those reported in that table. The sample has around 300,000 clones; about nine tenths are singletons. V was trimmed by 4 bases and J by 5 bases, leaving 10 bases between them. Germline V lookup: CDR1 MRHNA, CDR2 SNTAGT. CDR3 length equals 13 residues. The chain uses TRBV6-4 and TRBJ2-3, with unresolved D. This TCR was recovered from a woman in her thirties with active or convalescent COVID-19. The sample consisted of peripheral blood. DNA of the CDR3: TGTGCCAGCAGTGTAGTCTATGGAGATACGCAGTATTTT. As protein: CASSVVYGDTQYF.